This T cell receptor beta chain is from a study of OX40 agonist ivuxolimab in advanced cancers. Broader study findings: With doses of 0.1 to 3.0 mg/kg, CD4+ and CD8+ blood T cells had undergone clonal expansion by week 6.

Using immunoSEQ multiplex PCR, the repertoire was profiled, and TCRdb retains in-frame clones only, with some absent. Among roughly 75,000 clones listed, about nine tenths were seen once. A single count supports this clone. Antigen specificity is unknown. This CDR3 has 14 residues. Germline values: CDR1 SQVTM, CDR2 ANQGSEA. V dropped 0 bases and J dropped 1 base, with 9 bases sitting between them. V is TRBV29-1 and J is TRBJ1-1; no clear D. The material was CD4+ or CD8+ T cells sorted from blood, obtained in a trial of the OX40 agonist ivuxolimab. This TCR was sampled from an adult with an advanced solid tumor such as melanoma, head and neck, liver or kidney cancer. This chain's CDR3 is CSVEDGLTNTEAFF. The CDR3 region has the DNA TGCAGCGTTGAAGATGGACTGACGAACACTGAAGCTTTCTTT.